This T cell receptor beta chain originates from a study of OX40 agonist ivuxolimab in advanced cancers. Study details: Patients undergoing dose escalation presented with hepatocellular carcinoma, melanoma, renal cell or head and neck cancer.

The CDR3 loop spans 14 amino acids. Germline V CDR1 and CDR2: KGHSH, LQKENI. The V and J ends lost 3 bases and 3 bases respectively, with 9 bases between them. The method was immunoSEQ multiplex PCR; TCRdb's version includes in-frame clones alone and lacks a portion of them. The data show some 100,000 clones, approximately 89% seen once. Findings and limits, study-wide: There was clonal expansion of CD4+ and CD8+ blood T cells by week 6 at 0.1 to 3.0 mg/kg.

Worth noting for this clone: The antigen remains undetermined.

This TCR was recovered from an adult with an advanced solid tumor such as melanoma, head and neck, liver or kidney cancer. The specimen was CD4+ or CD8+ T cells sorted from blood, collected in a trial of the OX40 agonist ivuxolimab. V gene TRBV18 combines with J gene TRBJ1-5; D is ambiguous. The CDR3 DNA reads TGTGCCAGCTCACCTAGAAGGGACAATCAGCCCCAGCATTTT. This translates into CASSPRRDNQPQHF.